Included here is one T cell receptor (beta chain) sequence, with context. The antigen is undetermined. This table comes from immunoSEQ multiplex PCR, and its TCRdb copy is limited to in-frame clones, with some not included. The sample records roughly 66,000 clones, around 86% being singletons. This sample is drawn from a study of radiotherapy plus CTLA-4 blockade in lung cancer. Study overall: Disease control was achieved by around 30% of patients, and objective responses by 18%.

Study-wide results and limits: TCR clones from tumors expanded in blood after radiotherapy plus ipilimumab. Response was reportedly best predicted by early blood T cell clone dynamics, with interferon-beta.

Chemo-refractory metastatic non-small-cell lung cancer patients were treated with focal radiation plus CTLA-4 blockade with ipilimumab. The specimen comprised peripheral blood, sampled from a patient treated with radiotherapy plus ipilimumab. The receptor was derived from a human donor with non-small cell lung cancer who had a partial response to radiotherapy plus ipilimumab.

The CDR3 here is CASSFGQGTTDTQYF. The CDR3 DNA reads TGTGCCAGCAGCTTTGGACAGGGTACGACAGATACGCAGTATTTT. The V call is TRBV5-4, the J call TRBJ2-3, with 8 bases fitting TRBD1. Germline assignment: CDR1 SGHNT and CDR2 YYREEE (reference sequence). CDR3 length: 15 residues. V lost 2 bases to trimming and J lost 3 bases; unmatched junction nucleotides: 5.